Listed below are T cell receptor beta chains from one sample, sequenced in a study of T cells in Graves' hyperthyroidism and ophthalmopathy. One entry per CDR3 protein, called by TCRdb with MiXCR from the multiplex PCR reads. The repertoire includes around 400,000 distinct CDR3 sequences, 15% to 17% of them detected once, and roughly 26% sits in the top ten. Sequenced material: blood. The receptors derive from a woman aged 18-35 years with Graves' hyperthyroidism that later progressed to Graves' ophthalmopathy. Each CDR3 is given with its conserved first and last residue. The D gene is left open where the match is weak. Only some rows state a clone size, as once, few, many or a class for expanded clones.

V gene: TRBV6-5; D gene: NA; clone size: NA; J gene: TRBJ2-7; CDR3 DNA: TGTGCCAGCAGTTACTACACTCCCGAAGCCTACGAGCAGTACTTC; CDR3 protein: CASSYYTPEAYEQYF
V gene: TRBV11-2; D gene: NA; clone size: many; J gene: TRBJ2-7; CDR3 DNA: TGTGCCAGCAGTCTCCCGGGACGGAGCTCCTACGAGCAGTACTTC; CDR3 protein: CASSLPGRSSYEQYF
V gene: TRBV4-1; D gene: NA; clone size: NA; J gene: TRBJ1-1; CDR3 DNA: TGCGCCAGCAGCCAAGTGGGGGGGGCCAGCACTGAAGCTTTCTTT; CDR3 protein: CASSQVGGASTEAFF
V gene: TRBV6-1; D gene: NA; clone size: many; J gene: TRBJ1-5; CDR3 DNA: TGTGCCAGCAGTGATACAGGTGGGCAGCCCCAGCATTTT; CDR3 protein: CASSDTGGQPQHF
V gene: TRBV27; D gene: NA; clone size: NA; J gene: TRBJ1-5; CDR3 DNA: TGTGCCAGCAGCCGTCAGGGGTGGGGGGTGGGGCAGCCCCAGCATTTT; CDR3 protein: CASSRQGWGVGQPQHF
V gene: TRBV20-1; D gene: NA; clone size: many; J gene: TRBJ2-1; CDR3 DNA: TGCAGTATCGGGGTCTACAATGAGCAGTTCTTC; CDR3 protein: CSIGVYNEQFF
V gene: TRBV2; D gene: TRBD1; clone size: few; J gene: TRBJ1-4; CDR3 DNA: TGTGCCAGTGGGTACAGGGGCCTAAATGAAAAACTGTTTTTT; CDR3 protein: CASGYRGLNEKLFF
V gene: TRBV6-5; D gene: NA; clone size: few; J gene: TRBJ2-1; CDR3 DNA: TGTGCCAGCAGTTACGACGGACTCAACAATGAGCAGTTCTTC; CDR3 protein: CASSYDGLNNEQFF
V gene: TRBV28; D gene: TRBD2; clone size: many; J gene: TRBJ2-2; CDR3 DNA: TGTGCCAGCAGCTTAGACAGCGGGGGGAGAGGGGAGCTGTTTTTT; CDR3 protein: CASSLDSGGRGELFF
V gene: TRBV7-2; D gene: TRBD2; clone size: many; J gene: TRBJ2-2; CDR3 DNA: TGTGCCAGCAGCTCACTAGCGGGGACGGGCGGGGAGCTGTTTTTT; CDR3 protein: CASSSLAGTGGELFF
V gene: TRBV10-2; D gene: TRBD1; clone size: NA; J gene: TRBJ2-1; CDR3 DNA: TGCGCCAGCAGTGAATTTGGGACAGCCTATACCGAGCAGTTCTTC; CDR3 protein: CASSEFGTAYTEQFF
V gene: TRBV4-2; D gene: TRBD2; clone size: once; J gene: TRBJ2-1; CDR3 DNA: TGTGCCAGCAGCCAAGCCCAGCGGGAGGACGGTTCCTACAATGAGCAGCTCTTC; CDR3 protein: CASSQAQREDGSYNEQLF
V gene: TRBV6-1; D gene: TRBD1; clone size: many; J gene: TRBJ2-7; CDR3 DNA: TGTGCCAGCCAGGGGGCAAATAGGGCCGAGCAGTACTTC; CDR3 protein: CASQGANRAEQYF
V gene: TRBV19; D gene: TRBD1; clone size: NA; J gene: TRBJ2-7; CDR3 DNA: TGTGCCAGTAGTTTCGGACAGGGGGCTTTCTACGAGCAGTACTTC; CDR3 protein: CASSFGQGAFYEQYF
V gene: TRBV3-1; D gene: TRBD1; clone size: many; J gene: TRBJ2-5; CDR3 DNA: TGTGCCAGCAGCCAAGAATTTCCGGACAGGAGAGAGACCCAGTACTTC; CDR3 protein: CASSQEFPDRRETQYF
V gene: TRBV20-1; D gene: TRBD1; clone size: many; J gene: TRBJ1-2; CDR3 DNA: TGCAGTGCTAGAGGACAGGGTTTAGCTGCCACCTTC; CDR3 protein: CSARGQGLAATF
V gene: TRBV6-2/TRBV6-3; D gene: NA; clone size: few; J gene: TRBJ1-6; CDR3 DNA: TGTGCCAGCAGTTACTCGAATTCGGGGAATTTCCACTTT; CDR3 protein: CASSYSNSGNFHF
V gene: TRBV28; D gene: NA; clone size: many; J gene: TRBJ1-2; CDR3 DNA: TGTGCCAGCGGGACTAACTATGGCTACACCTTC; CDR3 protein: CASGTNYGYTF
V gene: TRBV19; D gene: NA; clone size: few; J gene: TRBJ2-5; CDR3 DNA: TGTGCCAGTAGTATAGAACCGGGGAGGAAGACCCAGTACTTC; CDR3 protein: CASSIEPGRKTQYF
V gene: TRBV30; D gene: TRBD2; clone size: many; J gene: TRBJ2-3; CDR3 DNA: TGTGCCTGGAGTCCAACACTAGCGGGAGTTTTGAATACGCAGTATTTT; CDR3 protein: CAWSPTLAGVLNTQYF
V gene: TRBV11-2; D gene: NA; clone size: many; J gene: TRBJ2-1; CDR3 DNA: TGTGCCAGCAGCTTATCAGCGTATGAGCAGTTCTTC; CDR3 protein: CASSLSAYEQFF
V gene: TRBV18; D gene: NA; clone size: many; J gene: TRBJ1-3; CDR3 DNA: TGTGCCAGCTCACTCCAGGGAATCGGCTCTGGAAACACCATATATTTT; CDR3 protein: CASSLQGIGSGNTIYF
V gene: TRBV10-3; D gene: NA; clone size: few; J gene: TRBJ2-7; CDR3 DNA: TGTGCCATCAGTGAGGGGATAGCGTACTACGAGCAGTACTTC; CDR3 protein: CAISEGIAYYEQYF
V gene: TRBV2; D gene: NA; clone size: many; J gene: TRBJ2-3; CDR3 DNA: TGTGCCAGCAGTACCTCCGGGACCACAGATACGCAGTATTTT; CDR3 protein: CASSTSGTTDTQYF
V gene: TRBV5-6; D gene: TRBD1; clone size: many; J gene: TRBJ1-5; CDR3 DNA: TGTGCCAGCAGCCGCCGGACAGGGGCAAATCAGCCCCAGCATTTT; CDR3 protein: CASSRRTGANQPQHF
V gene: TRBV12-3/TRBV12-4; D gene: NA; clone size: many; J gene: TRBJ1-5; CDR3 DNA: TGTGCCAGCAGTCGGTCAGGGGACGGTCGCAATCAGCCCCAGCATTTT; CDR3 protein: CASSRSGDGRNQPQHF
V gene: TRBV20-1; D gene: NA; clone size: many; J gene: TRBJ2-1; CDR3 DNA: TGCAGTGCTCTGCTGGCCGGTTCCGGCAATGAGCAGTTCTTC; CDR3 protein: CSALLAGSGNEQFF
V gene: TRBV7-2; D gene: NA; clone size: many; J gene: TRBJ1-3; CDR3 DNA: TGTGCCAGCAGCTTAACGGCAGGGTACTCTGGAAACACCATATATTTT; CDR3 protein: CASSLTAGYSGNTIYF
V gene: TRBV15; D gene: TRBD1; clone size: few; J gene: TRBJ1-5; CDR3 DNA: TGTGCCACCAGCACGGGACAGGATTATCAGCCCCAGCATTTT; CDR3 protein: CATSTGQDYQPQHF
V gene: TRBV4-1; D gene: NA; clone size: few; J gene: TRBJ2-1; CDR3 DNA: TGCGCCAGCAGCCAAGTTGCAGGGTACGGCAATGAGCAGTTCTTC; CDR3 protein: CASSQVAGYGNEQFF
V gene: TRBV27; D gene: TRBD2; clone size: many; J gene: TRBJ2-7; CDR3 DNA: TGTGCCAGCAGGACGGGACTAGCGGAGTCCTACGAGCAGTACTTC; CDR3 protein: CASRTGLAESYEQYF
V gene: TRBV12-3/TRBV12-4; D gene: NA; clone size: few; J gene: TRBJ2-1; CDR3 DNA: TGTGCCAGCAGTTTTCTCGCTCCGGACGACAGGGGAATGGCGGGAGGCTCCTACAATGAGCAGTTCTTC; CDR3 protein: CASSFLAPDDRGMAGGSYNEQFF
V gene: TRBV27; D gene: TRBD1; clone size: many; J gene: TRBJ2-1; CDR3 DNA: TGTGCCAGCACAATGACAGGGCCCTACAATGAGCAGTTCTTC; CDR3 protein: CASTMTGPYNEQFF
V gene: TRBV5-1; D gene: NA; clone size: many; J gene: TRBJ1-2; CDR3 DNA: TGCGCCAGCAGCTTGGGAGAGGGTGGCTACACCTTC; CDR3 protein: CASSLGEGGYTF
V gene: TRBV9; D gene: TRBD1; clone size: NA; J gene: TRBJ2-7; CDR3 DNA: TGTGCCAGCAGCCTCGGGACAGGGGAACACGAGCAGTACTTC; CDR3 protein: CASSLGTGEHEQYF
V gene: TRBV6-1; D gene: TRBD1; clone size: NA; J gene: TRBJ1-1; CDR3 DNA: TGTGCCAGCAGTCCGGACAGGGGGGGAGCTTTCTTT; CDR3 protein: CASSPDRGGAFF
V gene: TRBV27; D gene: NA; clone size: many; J gene: TRBJ2-1; CDR3 DNA: TGTGCCAGCAGGGAACTCAATGAGCAGTTCTTC; CDR3 protein: CASRELNEQFF
V gene: TRBV20-1; D gene: NA; clone size: NA; J gene: TRBJ2-2; CDR3 DNA: TGCAGTGCTAAACAGGGAGGGTCTACCGGGGAGCTGTTTTTT; CDR3 protein: CSAKQGGSTGELFF
V gene: TRBV27; D gene: NA; clone size: many; J gene: TRBJ2-1; CDR3 DNA: TGTGCCAGCGTTCAGGGGGGCAGCTCCTACAATGAGCAGTTCTTC; CDR3 protein: CASVQGGSSYNEQFF
V gene: TRBV5-4; D gene: TRBD2; clone size: NA; J gene: TRBJ2-2; CDR3 DNA: TGTGCCAGCACCAAGGGACTAGCGGGGAACACCGGGGAGCTGTTTTTT; CDR3 protein: CASTKGLAGNTGELFF
V gene: TRBV11-2; D gene: TRBD2; clone size: many; J gene: TRBJ2-2; CDR3 DNA: TGTGCCAGCAGCTTAGATCTAGGCCTAGCGGGAGGTCGTACCGGGGAGCTGTTTTTT; CDR3 protein: CASSLDLGLAGGRTGELFF
V gene: TRBV19; D gene: NA; clone size: NA; J gene: TRBJ1-1; CDR3 DNA: TGTGCCAGTAGTGCCAGGGCTATGCACACTGAAGCTTTCTTT; CDR3 protein: CASSARAMHTEAFF
V gene: TRBV5-1; D gene: NA; clone size: NA; J gene: TRBJ1-2; CDR3 DNA: TGCGCCAGCAGCTTGGGGGTACCGAGGGACTATGGCTACACCTTC; CDR3 protein: CASSLGVPRDYGYTF
V gene: TRBV6-5; D gene: NA; clone size: many; J gene: TRBJ2-7; CDR3 DNA: TGTGCCAGCAGTTACTCGGGGGTACCCTACGAGCAGTACTTC; CDR3 protein: CASSYSGVPYEQYF
V gene: TRBV20-1; D gene: NA; clone size: many; J gene: TRBJ1-5; CDR3 DNA: TGCAGTGCTGGGGACCCTCGGGCAGGGAGGGCCGGTCAGCCCCAGCATTTT; CDR3 protein: CSAGDPRAGRAGQPQHF
V gene: TRBV3-1; D gene: TRBD2; clone size: few; J gene: TRBJ2-2; CDR3 DNA: TGTGCCAGCAGCCAGGTGGGGAGGGCGAACACCGGGGAGCTGTTTTTT; CDR3 protein: CASSQVGRANTGELFF
V gene: TRBV7-9; D gene: TRBD1; clone size: few; J gene: TRBJ2-2; CDR3 DNA: TGTGCCAGCAGCCAAGGACAGGGCGCGAGCGGGGAGCTGTTTTTT; CDR3 protein: CASSQGQGASGELFF
V gene: TRBV30; D gene: NA; clone size: many; J gene: TRBJ2-7; CDR3 DNA: TGTGCCTGGAGTGTAGGGCACTTAGGGGCCTACGAGCAGTACTTC; CDR3 protein: CAWSVGHLGAYEQYF
V gene: TRBV27; D gene: NA; clone size: many; J gene: TRBJ1-1; CDR3 DNA: TGTGCCAGCAGTTTTACCCGACAGAGATTGGACACTGAAGCTTTCTTT; CDR3 protein: CASSFTRQRLDTEAFF
V gene: TRBV13; D gene: NA; clone size: many; J gene: TRBJ1-4; CDR3 DNA: TGTGCCAGCAGCACCAGATCCCTTCGTAATGAAAAACTGTTTTTT; CDR3 protein: CASSTRSLRNEKLFF
V gene: TRBV7-6; D gene: TRBD2; clone size: few; J gene: TRBJ2-5; CDR3 DNA: TGTGCCAGCAGCTTAGCGGGAGGGACTCAAGAGACCCAGTACTTC; CDR3 protein: CASSLAGGTQETQYF
V gene: TRBV27; D gene: TRBD1; clone size: many; J gene: TRBJ1-5; CDR3 DNA: TGTGCCAGCAGTCCCACGGGACAGGGAGTAGGGCAGCCCCAGCATTTT; CDR3 protein: CASSPTGQGVGQPQHF
V gene: TRBV27; D gene: NA; clone size: NA; J gene: TRBJ1-6; CDR3 DNA: TGTGCCAGCAAACCGACGGCGGGAAATTCACCCCTCCACTTT; CDR3 protein: CASKPTAGNSPLHF
V gene: TRBV4-1; D gene: TRBD1; clone size: many; J gene: TRBJ2-5; CDR3 DNA: TGCGCCAGCAGCCAAGGGGACAGGAGAGCAGAGACCCAGTACTTC; CDR3 protein: CASSQGDRRAETQYF
V gene: TRBV20-1; D gene: NA; clone size: many; J gene: TRBJ1-2; CDR3 DNA: TGCAGTACCTCCATGGTGGGCTATGGCTACACCTTC; CDR3 protein: CSTSMVGYGYTF